Below are 20 T cell receptor beta chains sequenced from a single sample in a study of cytomegalovirus exposure and HLA in healthy donors. 60 Vbeta and 13 Jbeta primers were used in PCR. Produced via immunoSEQ multiplex PCR; TCRdb's table is partial and in-frame only. Of about 140,000 clones listed, approximately 87% are singletons. Sequencing was performed on PBMCs. The receptors here all came from a woman aged 25 to 39 in good health and CMV-seronegative.

The chain joins TRBV28 to TRBJ2-3; possibly TRBD1 for D (7 bases). Germline V lookup: CDR1 MDHEN, CDR2 SYDVKM. This CDR3 has 15 amino acids. V shed 6 bases and J shed 4 bases, with 17 bases lying between them. Here the CDR3 DNA reads TGTGCCAGCAGCCAGGGGGGCCGGATGGCAGATACGCAGTATTTT. Residues: CASSQGGRMADTQYF.

In its sample, this clone was seen once. This chain links TRBV2 with TRBJ2-5; D is perhaps TRBD1 (6 bases). In germline, CDR1 is SNHLY, CDR2 FYNNEI. The CDR3 spans 14 residues. Trimming shortened V by 5 bases and J by 4 bases, and 14 bases separated the two germline ends. The CDR3 DNA reads as TGTGCCAGCAGTTTACAGGGTACGAGAGAGACCCAGTACTTC. This sequence encodes CASSLQGTRETQYF.

The chain uses TRBV5-8 and TRBJ1-4; 9 bases line up with TRBD1. CDR1 and CDR2 from the germline V gene are SGHTS and YDEGEE. With V trimmed by 4 bases and J by 8 bases, 6 bases remained unmatched. This CDR3 has 14 residues. CDR3 region: CASSLGQGNEKLFF. In DNA form, the CDR3 reads TGTGCCAGCAGCCTGGGACAGGGCAACGAAAAACTGTTTTTT.

The J gene is TRBJ1-6, the V gene TRBV7-9, with D tentatively TRBD1 (5 bases). CDR1 SEHNR and CDR2 FQNEAQ come from the germline V gene (reference sequence). This CDR3 region has 15 residues. Trimming removed 3 bases at V and 7 bases at J, with 13 bases between. In DNA, the CDR3 is TGTGCCAGCAGCTTCGGGCCGACAGAGAATTCACCCCTCCACTTT. Its protein is CASSFGPTENSPLHF.

The chain couples TRBV9 to TRBJ2-5, with 13 bases lining up with TRBD2. Germline-derived CDR1 and CDR2 are SGDLS and YYNGEE. This CDR3 has 15 residues. The V segment lost 4 bases and the J segment 3 bases; nucleotides outside the gene matches: 3. The DNA for the CDR3 is TGTGCCAGCAGCTCGGGACTAGCGGGAAAAGAGACCCAGTACTTC. Protein: CASSSGLAGKETQYF.

The J gene is TRBJ2-5, the V gene TRBV7-9, with 8 bases that match TRBD1. There are 14 residues in the CDR3. V shed 4 bases, J shed 2 bases, and the junction held 3 bases outside the gene matches. Germline V gene lookup returns CDR1 SEHNR and CDR2 FQNEAQ (reference sequence). In DNA form, the CDR3 reads TGTGCCAGCAGCTGGGACAGGTCGCAAGAGACCCAGTACTTC. It encodes CASSWDRSQETQYF.

The chain links TRBV18 to TRBJ2-7, with a tentative D call TRBD2 (6 bases). The CDR3 length is 16 residues. The germline CDR1 and CDR2 sequences are KGHSH and LQKENI. V lost 6 bases and J lost 7, with 25 bases in between. CDR3 sequence (DNA): TGTGCCAGCTCCCCAGGTAATAAAGACGGGGGTGGTGAGCAGTACTTC. It yields the protein CASSPGNKDGGGEQYF.

The chain combines TRBV4-2 with TRBJ2-5; 8 nucleotides agree with TRBD1. With V trimmed by 1 base and J by 1 base, 2 bases remained unmatched. This CDR3 comprises 15 residues. Germline values: CDR1 LGHNA, CDR2 YNFKEQ. The CDR3 coding sequence is TGTGCCAGCAGCCAAGCCGGACAGGGCCAAGAGACCCAGTACTTC. This gives the protein CASSQAGQGQETQYF.

CDR3 coding DNA: TGCAGCGTGGGGACAGTGCACGATACGCAGTATTTT. It is translated as CSVGTVHDTQYF. The chain uses TRBV29-1 and TRBJ2-3; 7 bases agree with TRBD1. CDR3 length equals 12 residues. Germline V CDR1 and CDR2: SQVTM, ANQGSEA. Trimming removed 6 bases from V and 6 bases from J; junction bases left unmatched: 6.

V gene TRBV7-3 combines with J gene TRBJ2-3; 11 bases fit TRBD2. The CDR3 consists of 16 residues. The J segment lost 0 bases and the V segment lost 5 bases, leaving 4 bases of the junction unmatched. Germline CDR1 is SGHTA and CDR2 is FQGTGA. The CDR3 DNA reads as TGTGCCAGCAGCGAGGGACTAGCGGTCAGCACAGATACGCAGTATTTT. Translation gives CASSEGLAVSTDTQYF. The whole variable domain, filled in from reference TRBV7-3 and TRBJ2-3, reads GAGVSQTPSNKVTEKGKYVELRCDPISGHTALYWYRQSLGQGPEFLIYFQGTGAADDSGLPNDRFFAVRPEGSVSTLKIQRTERGDSAVYLCASSEGLAVSTDTQYFGPGTRLTVL.

This clone turned up a few times. This sequence joins TRBV7-2 and TRBJ2-2, with 7 bases aligning to TRBD1. The junction had 7 bases not matched to a gene; V was cut back by 8 bases and J by 1 base. Germline CDR1 SGHTA, CDR2 FQGNSA. The CDR3 covers 15 residues. CDR3 sequence: CASGSRQGNTGELFF. The CDR3 bases are TGTGCCAGCGGCAGTCGACAGGGGAACACCGGGGAGCTGTTTTTT.

V gene TRBV30 combines with J gene TRBJ2-3; D not resolved. The CDR3 contains 15 residues. Germline V gives CDR1 GTSNPN, CDR2 SVGIG (reference sequence). V lost 1 base, J lost 0 bases, and 11 bases lay in between. This CDR3 reads CAWSGPVRSTDTQYF. CDR3 DNA: TGTGCCTGGAGTGGGCCAGTAAGAAGCACAGATACGCAGTATTTT.

The chain combines TRBV27 with TRBJ2-2; tentatively, D is TRBD1 (5 bases). Germline loops: CDR1 MNHEY, CDR2 SMNVEV (reference sequence). Trimming took off 6 bases at V and 6 bases at J, with 29 bases between the two ends. CDR3 size: 19 residues. CDR3 sequence: CASRPSDDTGVTVSGELFF. The CDR3 DNA is TGTGCCAGCAGACCCTCTGACGATACAGGCGTAACTGTGTCCGGGGAGCTGTTTTTT.

In the case of this clone: An end of the junction differs from the germline gene, which may be a read error. The chain combines TRBV7-9 with TRBJ1-2; the D is unclear. Germline assignment: CDR1 SEHNR and CDR2 FQNEAQ (reference sequence). CDR3 length: 15 residues. As DNA, the CDR3 is TGTGCCAGCAGCGTGGCCCTCCGGCCTGACTACGGCTACACCTTC. It yields the protein CASSVALRPDYGYTF.

V and J are TRBV28 and TRBJ2-5; 7 bases match TRBD1. V trimming: 3 bases; J trimming: 2 bases; junction bases outside the gene matches: 0. The CDR3 has 13 residues. The germline gives CDR1 MDHEN, CDR2 SYDVKM. Here the CDR3 reads CASSLGQQETQYF. The CDR3 DNA reads as TGTGCCAGCAGTTTGGGACAGCAAGAGACCCAGTACTTC.

The chain has TRBV28 and TRBJ2-5, with TRBD2 as a possible D gene (5 bases). The CDR3 spans 14 residues. Germline CDR1 is MDHEN and CDR2 is SYDVKM. The V gene lost 5 bases and the J gene lost 5 bases, with 15 bases spanning the gap. The CDR3 reads CASSPPPTGETQYF. CDR3 DNA sequence: TGTGCCAGCAGTCCACCCCCTACGGGGGAGACCCAGTACTTC.

The rearrangement uses TRBV30 and TRBJ1-6; the match to TRBD1 covers 8 bases. Germline CDR1 is GTSNPN and CDR2 is SVGIG (reference sequence). This CDR3 comprises 14 residues. With V trimmed by 4 bases and J by 7 bases, 6 bases remained unmatched. The DNA of the CDR3 is TGTGCCTGGACTAGGACAGGGTACAATTCACCCCTCCACTTT. As protein: CAWTRTGYNSPLHF.

V usage is TRBV19 and J usage is TRBJ1-2; TRBD1 might be the D (5 bases). The CDR3 covers 14 residues. V was clipped by 3 bases and J by 2 bases, with 10 bases between them. Germline-derived CDR1 and CDR2 are LNHDA and SQIVND (reference sequence). The CDR3 DNA follows: TGTGCCAGTAGTATGGGGGGAGACAACTATGGCTACACCTTC. Translation: CASSMGGDNYGYTF.

DNA of the CDR3: TGTGCCAGCAGGAGGACAGGGAATCAGCCCCAGCATTTT. This gives the protein CASRRTGNQPQHF. The V gene is TRBV6-4, the J gene TRBJ1-5; 8 bases agree with TRBD1. CDR1 and CDR2 (germline): MRHNA, SNTAGT. This CDR3 region has 13 residues. Losses at the gene ends were 6 bases for V and 4 bases for J; bases not matched to a gene: 2.

The gene calls are TRBV28 and TRBJ2-4; TRBD1 might be the D (6 bases). V was pared by 2 bases and J by 2 bases, with 13 bases between. The CDR3 consists of 16 residues. The V gene's germline CDR1 is MDHEN and CDR2 SYDVKM. CDR3 loop: CASSLVTGNPKNIQYF. The CDR3 DNA reads TGTGCCAGCAGTTTAGTTACAGGGAACCCCAAAAACATTCAGTACTTC.